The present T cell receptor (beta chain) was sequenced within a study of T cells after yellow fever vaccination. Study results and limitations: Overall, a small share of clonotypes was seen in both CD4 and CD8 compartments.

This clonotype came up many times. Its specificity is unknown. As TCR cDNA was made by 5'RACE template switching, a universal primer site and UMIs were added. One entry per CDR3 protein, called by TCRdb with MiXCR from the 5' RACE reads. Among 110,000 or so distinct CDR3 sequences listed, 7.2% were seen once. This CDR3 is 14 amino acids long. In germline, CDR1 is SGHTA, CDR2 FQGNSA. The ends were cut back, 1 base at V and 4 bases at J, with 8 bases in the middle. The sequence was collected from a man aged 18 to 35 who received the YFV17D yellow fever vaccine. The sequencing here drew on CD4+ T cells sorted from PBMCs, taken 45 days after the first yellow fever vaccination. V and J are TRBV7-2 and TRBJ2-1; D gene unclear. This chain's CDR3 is CASSLEVIYNEQFF. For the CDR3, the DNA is TGTGCCAGCAGCTTAGAGGTCATTTACAATGAGCAGTTCTTC.